Below, 32 T cell receptor beta chains from the same sample are listed, as sequenced in a study of cytomegalovirus exposure and HLA in healthy donors. Vbeta (60) and Jbeta (13) primers were used in the PCR. The repertoire was sequenced with immunoSEQ multiplex PCR; TCRdb's copy has only in-frame clones and lacks some. In the table there are 60,000 to 90,000 clones, 60% to 70% of which are singletons. The source material was PBMCs. Receptors were obtained from a middle-aged man in good health and CMV-seropositive.

As to this clone: A far larger clone lies a single base away; this is likely a read error. J is TRBJ2-7 and V is TRBV15; the match to TRBD1 covers 11 bases. This CDR3 is 16 amino acids long. Germline V CDR1 and CDR2: LNHNV, YYDKDF (reference sequence). The chain's CDR3 is CAASRSGTGGFAEQYF. In nucleotides, the CDR3 is TGTGCCGCCAGCAGGTCGGGGACAGGGGGTTTTGCCGAGCAGTACTTC.

The chain joins TRBV28 to TRBJ2-2, with D tentatively TRBD1 (5 bases). Germline V CDR1 and CDR2: MDHEN, SYDVKM. The V end was cut by 5 bases, the J end by 11 bases, with 12 bases between. The CDR3 is 12 residues long. CDR3: CASSPRTNELFF. The CDR3 coding sequence is TGTGCCAGCAGTCCCCGGACAAATGAGCTGTTTTTT.

This clone was counted a single time. This chain connects TRBV27 to TRBJ2-3; 13 positions agree with TRBD2. Trimming took 5 bases from V and 3 from J; bases not matched to a gene: 11. Germline CDR1 is MNHEY and CDR2 is SMNVEV (reference sequence). There are 18 residues in the CDR3. The DNA for the CDR3 is TGTGCCAGCAGTCCTATGCGGACTAGCGGGGGATCGACAGATACGCAGTATTTT. Amino acids: CASSPMRTSGGSTDTQYF.

The V gene is TRBV28, the J gene TRBJ2-7, with 8 positions matching TRBD1. The germline CDR1 and CDR2 sequences are MDHEN and SYDVKM. The CDR3 is 15 residues long. V dropped 5 bases and J dropped 0; count of bases not matched to a gene: 6. The CDR3 reads CASSTRTGSSYEQYF. The CDR3 nucleotides are TGTGCCAGCAGTACTCGGACAGGGTCCTCCTACGAGCAGTACTTC.

V and J are TRBV29-1 and TRBJ1-2; TRBD1 matches 7 bases. Germline V gene data show CDR1 as SQVTM and CDR2 as ANQGSEA. V dropped 7 bases and J dropped 7; count of bases not matched to a gene: 18. The CDR3 spans 15 residues. In nucleotides, the CDR3 is TGCAGCGCCGGGGGACAGTCCGCGGGCCTGCGTGGCTACACCTTC. Translated: CSAGGQSAGLRGYTF.

The chain employs TRBV9 and TRBJ1-1; a weak D match, TRBD1 (5 bases). The CDR3 is 15 residues long. V was pared by 0 bases and J by 1 base, with 10 bases between. Per germline, CDR1 SGDLS and CDR2 YYNGEE. This chain's CDR3 is CASSVGQGGNTEAFF. CDR3 in DNA: TGTGCCAGCAGCGTAGGTCAGGGAGGGAACACTGAAGCTTTCTTT.

CDR3 protein: CASSLPRGLAGGRYEQYF. DNA of the CDR3: TGTGCCAGCAGCTTACCCCGGGGGCTAGCGGGGGGACGCTACGAGCAGTACTTC. V is TRBV11-2 and J is TRBJ2-7, with TRBD2 matching over 11 bases. The trim removed 2 bases at V and 3 bases at J, leaving 12 bases unmatched. Germline CDR1 SGHAT, CDR2 FQNNGV. The CDR3 spans 18 residues.

The chain carries TRBV7-2 and TRBJ2-1, with a tentative D call TRBD2 (6 bases). Germline loops: CDR1 SGHTA, CDR2 FQGNSA. V lost 5 bases to trimming and J lost 5 bases, with 19 bases between them. CDR3 length: 16 residues. This CDR3 reads CASSRDWTNRNNEQFF. DNA of the CDR3: TGTGCCAGCAGCAGGGACTGGACAAACAGGAACAATGAGCAGTTCTTC. The full variable domain, rest sourced from reference TRBV7-2 and TRBJ2-1, is GAGVSQSPSNKVTEKGKDVELRCDPISGHTALYWYRQSLGQGLEFLIYFQGNSAPDKSGLPSDRFSAERTGGSVSTLTIQRTQQEDSAVYLCASSRDWTNRNNEQFFGPGTRLTVL.

The J gene is TRBJ1-2, the V gene TRBV19; 11 bases agree with TRBD1. The CDR3 totals 15 residues. Germline loops: CDR1 LNHDA, CDR2 SQIVND (reference sequence). V gave up 4 bases and J gave up 7 bases; unmatched junction bases: 8. The CDR3 loop reads CASSTRTGGAVGYTF. CDR3 nucleotides: TGTGCCAGTAGTACCCGGACAGGGGGCGCGGTTGGCTACACCTTC.

This clone was found once. The rearrangement joins TRBV7-9 to TRBJ1-2, with D possibly being TRBD1 (5 bases). CDR1 and CDR2 (germline): SEHNR, FQNEAQ (reference sequence). CDR3 size: 14 residues. Between the trimmed V and J ends, which lost 5 bases and 8 bases, there was a span of 18 bases. The CDR3 sequence: CASSQGDSLRGYTF. In DNA form, the CDR3 reads TGTGCCAGCAGCCAAGGTGACAGCCTAAGGGGCTACACCTTC.

This chain joins TRBV6-5 and TRBJ1-1; no reliable D call. Germline V lookup: CDR1 MNHEY, CDR2 SVGAGI. Trimming took 5 bases from V and 5 from J, leaving 18 bases between them. The CDR3 runs to 15 residues. For the CDR3, the DNA is TGTGCCAGCAGTCTCCGGGTAGGCGCGGGGACTGAAGCTTTCTTT. Translated, it gives CASSLRVGAGTEAFF.

The chain recombines TRBV5-4 with TRBJ2-7; TRBD2 might be the D (6 bases). The CDR3 contains 16 residues. V lost 4 bases to trimming and J lost 6 bases, with 23 bases between them. Germline CDR1 and CDR2: SGHNT and YYREEE (reference sequence). CDR3 region: CASSPPGQASGGEQYF. CDR3 nucleotide sequence: TGTGCCAGCAGCCCGCCGGGGCAGGCCTCCGGGGGCGAGCAGTACTTC.

For the CDR3, the DNA is TGTGCCATCAGTGATAGTGACAGGGGGAGCTCCTACGAGCAGTACTTC. It encodes CAISDSDRGSSYEQYF. V usage is TRBV10-3 and J usage is TRBJ2-7; 9 nucleotides match TRBD1. J was trimmed by 0 bases and V by 3 bases; bases with no gene match: 6. The CDR3 is 16 residues long. Germline loops: CDR1 ENHRY, CDR2 SYGVKD.

The chain employs TRBV5-1 and TRBJ1-2; D is unresolved. V lost 0 bases and J lost 4, with 7 bases in between. CDR3 length: 13 residues. Germline CDR1 SGHRS, CDR2 YFSETQ. The CDR3 protein is CASSLDPRYGYTF. Here the CDR3 DNA reads TGCGCCAGCAGCTTGGATCCCCGCTATGGCTACACCTTC.

V is TRBV9 and J is TRBJ2-2; TRBD2 is a possible D gene (7 bases). The V gene's germline CDR1 is SGDLS and CDR2 YYNGEE. The CDR3 consists of 18 residues. Trimming stripped 5 bases from V and 3 bases from J, with 23 bases between. CDR3 DNA: TGTGCCAGCAGTGGGGGATGGGGGGGCAAAGCGGACACCGGGGAGCTGTTTTTT. Its translation: CASSGGWGGKADTGELFF.

V and J are TRBV5-1 and TRBJ2-4; D is possibly TRBD1 (6 bases). CDR1 is SGHRS, CDR2 YFSETQ, per germline. The CDR3 loop spans 13 amino acids. Trimming removed 0 bases from V and 8 bases from J, with 9 bases in between. CDR3 sequence reads: CASSLDRVDIQYF. The CDR3 DNA reads as TGCGCCAGCAGCTTGGACAGGGTTGACATTCAGTACTTC.

Remarks on this clone: A read error may explain this, as a much larger clone is one base away. V and J are TRBV2 and TRBJ1-1, with D possibly TRBD1 on 5 matching bases. The germline V gene encodes CDR1 SNHLY and CDR2 FYNNEI. The CDR3 runs to 13 residues. The V gene lost 3 bases and the J gene lost 1 base, with 6 bases spanning the gap. The CDR3 spells CASSDRENTEAFF. The CDR3 nucleotides are TGTGCCAGCAGTGACAGGGAGAACACTGAAGCTTTCTTT. Full variable domain (outside the CDR3, taken from reference TRBV2 and TRBJ1-1): EPEVTQTPSHQVTQMGQEVILRCVPISNHLYFYWYRQILGQKVEFLVSFYNNEISEKSEIFDDQFSVERPDGSNFTLKIRSTKLEDSAMYFCASSDRENTEAFFGQGTRLTVV.

The gene calls are TRBV15 and TRBJ2-5, with 14 positions matching TRBD2. Germline CDR1 reads LNHNV; CDR2 reads YYDKDF (reference sequence). The CDR3 totals 18 residues. V was pared by 1 base and J by 5 bases, with 9 bases of the junction left unmatched. CDR3 sequence reads: CATSRGLTSGRAYETQYF. CDR3 in DNA: TGTGCCACCAGCAGAGGACTGACTAGCGGGAGGGCCTATGAGACCCAGTACTTC.

This clone appeared once. In DNA form, the CDR3 reads TGTGCCAGCAGTGACTCGTCAGGGCGCGGCTACACCTTC. Amino acid sequence: CASSDSSGRGYTF. The chain employs TRBV6-4 and TRBJ1-2, with a weak D call TRBD1 (5 bases). V was pared by 0 bases and J by 8 bases, with 10 bases between. CDR1 and CDR2 from the germline V gene are MRHNA and SNTAGT. There are 13 residues in the CDR3.

The chain has TRBV6-5 and TRBJ2-3, with 7 bases lining up with TRBD2. Trimming removed 2 bases from V and 2 bases from J; junction bases left unmatched: 4. The CDR3 covers 15 residues. CDR1 and CDR2 from the germline V gene are MNHEY and SVGAGI. CDR3 region: CASSYRGSPTDTQYF. The CDR3 DNA reads as TGTGCCAGCAGTTACCGCGGGAGCCCCACAGATACGCAGTATTTT.

The table lists this clone with many counts. CDR3 coding DNA: TGCGCCAGCAGCTTGACAGGGCGCATGAACACTGAAGCTTTCTTT. Its protein product is CASSLTGRMNTEAFF. The chain links TRBV5-1 to TRBJ1-1, with a weak D call TRBD1 (6 bases). V shed 1 base and J shed 0 bases, with 10 bases lying between them. Germline CDR1 reads SGHRS; CDR2 reads YFSETQ. This CDR3 contains 15 residues.

This clone appeared a few times. This chain connects TRBV5-6 to TRBJ2-3, with 10 bases matching TRBD1. V lost 5 bases, J lost 0 bases, and 3 bases stayed unmatched. The CDR3 runs 15 residues. Germline values: CDR1 SGHDT, CDR2 YYEEEE. CDR3 nucleotide sequence: TGTGCCAGCAGGCCGGGACAGGGGAGCACAGATACGCAGTATTTT. It encodes CASRPGQGSTDTQYF.

This chain links TRBV28 with TRBJ2-7; 12 bases line up with TRBD2. Trimming cost V 6 bases and J 1 base; bases outside gene matches: 4. Germline assignment: CDR1 MDHEN and CDR2 SYDVKM. The CDR3 consists of 15 residues. CDR3 amino acids: CASSKTSGRSYEQYF. CDR3 in DNA: TGTGCCAGCAGCAAAACTAGCGGGAGGTCCTACGAGCAGTACTTC.

This clone was observed once. The chain couples TRBV7-6 to TRBJ1-1; D might be TRBD1 (5 bases). CDR3 length equals 14 residues. Germline V gene sequence: CDR1 SGHVS, CDR2 FNYEAQ. V was cut by 3 bases and J by 4 bases, with 12 bases left in between. CDR3 nucleotide sequence: TGTGCCAGCAGCTTGGGTCAGGGATCCACTGAAGCTTTCTTT. It specifies CASSLGQGSTEAFF.

The chain is built from TRBV2 and TRBJ1-3; maybe TRBD1 (5 bases). Germline values: CDR1 SNHLY, CDR2 FYNNEI. The V end was cut by 4 bases, the J end by 2 bases, with 12 bases between. The CDR3 runs to 15 residues. This chain's CDR3 is CASSGRGSTGNTIYF. CDR3 bases: TGTGCCAGCAGTGGAAGGGGCAGCACTGGAAACACCATATATTTT.

The chain joins TRBV30 to TRBJ2-7, with 7 bases fitting TRBD1. V shed 5 bases, J shed 5 bases, and the junction held 6 bases outside the gene matches. The CDR3 contains 12 residues. The germline V gene has CDR1 GTSNPN and CDR2 SVGIG (reference sequence). The CDR3 DNA is TGTGCCTGGGAAAGACAGGGAAACGAGCAGTACTTC. It codes for CAWERQGNEQYF. The whole variable domain, remainder taken from reference TRBV30 and TRBJ2-7, is SQTIHQWPATLVQPVGSPLSLECTVEGTSNPNLYWYRQAAGRGLQLLFYSVGIGQISSEVPQNLSASRPQDRQFILSSKKLLLSDSGFYLCAWERQGNEQYFGPGTRLTVT.

This chain connects TRBV5-4 to TRBJ1-1; weak D call: TRBD1 (6 bases). V was clipped by 3 bases and J by 4 bases, with 13 bases between them. The CDR3 is 14 residues long. Per the germline V gene, CDR1 is SGHNT and CDR2 is YYREEE (reference sequence). The CDR3 region is CASSSTGLRTEAFF. Written as DNA, the CDR3 is TGTGCCAGCAGCTCGACAGGCCTCCGCACTGAAGCTTTCTTT. The full variable domain, completed using reference TRBV5-4 and TRBJ1-1, is ETGVTQSPTHLIKTRGQQVTLRCSSQSGHNTVSWYQQALGQGPQFIFQYYREEENGRGNFPPRFSGLQFPNYSSELNVNALELDDSALYLCASSSTGLRTEAFFGQGTRLTVV.

The gene calls are TRBV5-1 and TRBJ1-1; perhaps TRBD1 as D (5 bases). CDR3 length: 16 amino acids. The germline V and J ends were trimmed by 1 base and 0 bases, with 13 bases remaining between them. Germline lookup yields CDR1 SGHRS and CDR2 YFSETQ. The CDR3 is CASSLSAGRMNTEAFF. DNA of the CDR3: TGCGCCAGCAGCTTGTCGGCAGGGAGGATGAACACTGAAGCTTTCTTT. Full variable domain (outside the CDR3, taken from reference TRBV5-1 and TRBJ1-1): KAGVTQTPRYLIKTRGQQVTLSCSPISGHRSVSWYQQTPGQGLQFLFEYFSETQRNKGNFPGRFSGRQFSNSRSEMNVSTLELGDSALYLCASSLSAGRMNTEAFFGQGTRLTVV.

The chain links TRBV5-1 to TRBJ1-4; 9 bases align to TRBD1. CDR3 length equals 15 residues. Germline V gene lookup returns CDR1 SGHRS and CDR2 YFSETQ. Trimming cost V 0 bases and J 6 bases; bases outside gene matches: 3. CDR3 region: CASSLAGDRDEKLFF. CDR3 nucleotide sequence: TGCGCCAGCAGCTTGGCAGGGGACAGGGATGAAAAACTGTTTTTT.

The gene calls are TRBV7-3 and TRBJ2-1; 12 bases map to TRBD2. Germline CDR1 SGHTA, CDR2 FQGTGA. After removal of 4 bases from V and 6 bases from J, the junction contained 7 bases not matched to a gene. The CDR3 consists of 16 residues. The DNA for the CDR3 is TGTGCCAGCAGCTCAATGGGACTAGCGGGTAGCAATGAGCAGTTCTTC. Amino acid sequence: CASSSMGLAGSNEQFF. Supplemented by reference TRBV7-3 and TRBJ2-1, the full variable domain reads GAGVSQTPSNKVTEKGKYVELRCDPISGHTALYWYRQSLGQGPEFLIYFQGTGAADDSGLPNDRFFAVRPEGSVSTLKIQRTERGDSAVYLCASSSMGLAGSNEQFFGPGTRLTVL.

This chain joins TRBV25-1 and TRBJ1-1; 9 nucleotides agree with TRBD1. Germline lookup yields CDR1 MGHDK and CDR2 SYGVNS. Trimming removed 4 bases from V and 4 bases from J; junction bases left unmatched: 4. The length of the CDR3 is 14 residues. In DNA form, the CDR3 reads TGTGCCAGCAGTGCCGGGACAGGGCCCACTGAAGCTTTCTTT. As protein: CASSAGTGPTEAFF.

The V call is TRBV6-1, the J call TRBJ2-7; 8 nucleotides line up with TRBD2. The CDR3 is made up of 18 amino acids. Germline-derived CDR1 and CDR2 are MNHNS and SASEGT. After removal of 2 bases from V and 0 bases from J, the junction contained 12 bases not matched to a gene. In DNA, the CDR3 is TGTGCCAGCAGTGAACTCCCCTCCCTAGCGGGTCACTCCTACGAGCAGTACTTC. Translated: CASSELPSLAGHSYEQYF.